Shown below are 6 T cell receptor beta chains from a single sample sequenced in a study of T-cell memory formation after mild COVID-19 (dated by TCRdb to the early 2020s). The method was 5' RACE. The instrument was an Illumina NovaSeq 6000. TCRdb redid the processing of the public reads, applying fastp at Q25 and MiXCR, and retained in-frame beta chains. Every distinct CDR3 protein forms one entry, paired with its most common genes and DNA. For this sample the table gives fewer than 350,000 distinct CDR3 sequences, of which less than 20% were detected only once. About 20% of the sample lies in the top ten. The material sequenced was PBMCs or a T cell subset sorted from them (not recorded which). The receptors here all came from a man aged 18-30 years who had mild COVID-19 (a few samples of this study predate the infection). The sample titles of this study are shuffled in the database, so cell type and time point are left out; the donor was told from shared clones.

V gene TRBV3-1 combines with J gene TRBJ1-1; D remains unclear. The germline V gene has CDR1 LGHDT and CDR2 YNNKEL (reference sequence). V was pared by 3 bases and J by 3 bases, with 8 bases between. This CDR3 region has 13 residues. The CDR3 region has the DNA TGTGCCAGCAGCCAGGGTTTTGACACTGAAGCTTTCTTT. Protein: CASSQGFDTEAFF. The full variable domain, completed using reference TRBV3-1 and TRBJ1-1, is DTAVSQTPKYLVTQMGNDKSIKCEQNLGHDTMYWYKQDSKKFLKIMFSYNNKELIINETVPNRFSPKSPDKAHLNLHINSLELGDSAVYFCASSQGFDTEAFFGQGTRLTVV.

In this sample, this clonotype turned up a few times. The V and J genes are TRBV7-2 and TRBJ2-5; 9 nucleotides match TRBD1. The V and J ends lost 6 bases and 2 bases, in that order; junction bases with no gene match: 7. The CDR3 sequence is 15 residues long. From germline, CDR1 is SGHTA and CDR2 FQGNSA. CDR3 DNA sequence: TGTGCCAGCAGTAAGGGGACAGGGCTTCAAGAGACCCAGTACTTC. This codes for CASSKGTGLQETQYF.

The rearrangement uses TRBV7-8 and TRBJ2-2; tentative D call: TRBD1 (7 bases). Germline V gene data show CDR1 as SGHVS and CDR2 as FQNEAQ. With 3 bases removed from V and 4 bases from J, the gap between germline ends came to 12 bases. This CDR3 is built from 15 residues. This CDR3 is CASSFWQGGTGELFF. CDR3 nucleotide sequence: TGTGCCAGCAGCTTTTGGCAGGGGGGCACCGGGGAGCTGTTTTTT.

J is TRBJ1-1 and V is TRBV5-1; D is unclear. This CDR3 is 13 amino acids long. Between the trimmed V and J ends, which lost 3 bases and 3 bases, there was a span of 9 bases. Germline V gives CDR1 SGHRS, CDR2 YFSETQ. CDR3: CASSYRMDTEAFF. CDR3 DNA sequence: TGCGCCAGCAGCTATAGGATGGACACTGAAGCTTTCTTT.

This clonotype has a count of ten or more. The rearrangement uses TRBV4-3 and TRBJ2-5, with a possible D match to TRBD2 (5 bases). The CDR3 is 14 amino acids. Per the germline V gene, CDR1 is LGHNA and CDR2 is YSLEER. V was trimmed by 1 base and J by 7 bases, leaving 13 bases between them. CDR3 nucleotide sequence: TGCGCCAGCAGCCAAGGGAGGACCCGCGGGACCCAGTACTTC. Amino acids: CASSQGRTRGTQYF.

This clonotype was counted between two and nine times. The gene calls are TRBV6-5 and TRBJ2-5, with 8 bases matching TRBD2. The CDR3 loop spans 13 amino acids. Germline V gives CDR1 MNHEY, CDR2 SVGAGI. After removal of 10 bases from V and 8 bases from J, the junction contained 12 bases not matched to a gene. The CDR3 spells CATKDAGGRTQYF. For the CDR3, the DNA is TGTGCCACCAAGGACGCGGGGGGTCGAACCCAGTACTTC.